The following is a T cell receptor beta chain sequence with its context. Participant ages covered 18 to 89 years across approximately 25 US areas. Self-reported history from a screening survey and questionnaire set each donor's cohort. All recovered Cohort 3 donors got two negative PCRs, got clearance, or saw symptom resolution. TCRdb keeps only in-frame clones here, not all; method: immunoSEQ multiplex PCR. The repertoire holds about 260,000 clones, with more than 80% as singletons. These data come from a study of blood T cell repertoires in COVID-19. For the study at large: COVID-19 samples from acute and convalescent phases originated in the United States, Italy and Spain.

Sequenced sample: PBMCs or T cells enriched from blood (not recorded which). This clonotype originated in a woman between 18 and 30 years old who had recovered from COVID-19.

DNA of the CDR3: TGTGCCAGCAGGGGGGACAGGGGGCACTCTGAAAAACTGTTTTTT. It is translated as CASRGDRGHSEKLFF. The V gene is TRBV28, the J gene TRBJ1-4; 12 bases are a match to TRBD1. J was trimmed by 7 bases and V by 6 bases; bases with no gene match: 6. The CDR3 is 15 residues long. Germline V gene data show CDR1 as MDHEN and CDR2 as SYDVKM.